These 7 T cell receptor beta chains came from one sample sequenced in a study of blood T cells in healthy people across ages. Using a J-beta primer mix together with a sample-barcoded 5' primer, a second PCR was run for about 7 to 12 cycles. TCRdb re-called the 5' RACE reads through MiXCR, storing one row per CDR3 protein. The sample contains around 800,000 distinct CDR3 sequences, about 53% of which appear only once. The sequencing sample was made of blood. The receptors shown here come from a man at least 80 years old in good health.

The gene calls are TRBV7-2 and TRBJ2-1; no clear D. CDR1 and CDR2 (germline): SGHTA, FQGNSA. This CDR3 has 13 residues. Trimming pared 7 bases from V and 2 bases from J, leaving 9 bases between. The CDR3 region is CASILAPYNEQFF. The CDR3 bases are TGTGCCAGCATCCTTGCCCCCTACAATGAGCAGTTCTTC.

This clonotype was observed a handful of times. The chain couples TRBV10-3 to TRBJ2-5; D remains ambiguous. The germline V gene encodes CDR1 ENHRY and CDR2 SYGVKD. CDR3 size: 13 residues. V gave up 2 bases and J gave up 2 bases, with 6 bases separating them. The CDR3 loop is CAISERKQETQYF. DNA for the CDR3: TGTGCCATCAGTGAGAGGAAACAAGAGACCCAGTACTTC.

This clonotype was observed a handful of times. V gene TRBV20-1 combines with J gene TRBJ2-7; D is perhaps TRBD1 (5 bases). The V end lost 6 bases, the J end lost 10 bases, and 22 bases lay between the germline ends. Germline V lookup: CDR1 DFQATT, CDR2 SNEGSKA (reference sequence). The CDR3 totals 13 residues. CDR3 DNA: TGCAGTGCCAGGGTATCTAGTTCCAGAACCCAGTACTTC. This sequence encodes CSARVSSSRTQYF.

Details on this clonotype: An end of the junction differs from the germline gene, which may be a read error. The chain recombines TRBV4-1 with TRBJ2-7, with D possibly TRBD1 on 5 matching bases. Germline CDR1 and CDR2: MGHRA and YSYEKL. This CDR3 is 13 amino acids long. CDR3 in amino acids: CASSQPDRHEQYF. The CDR3 region has the DNA TGCGCCAGCAGCCAACCAGACAGACACGAGCAGTACTTT.

The V and J genes are TRBV20-1 and TRBJ2-5, with D maybe TRBD2 (5 bases). Germline assignment: CDR1 DFQATT and CDR2 SNEGSKA (reference sequence). The V end lost 3 bases, the J end lost 5 bases, and 16 bases lay between the germline ends. CDR3 length equals 14 residues. The CDR3 coding sequence is TGCAGTGCTAGCCCCCCCAACGGGGAGGAGACCCAGTACTTC. Translation: CSASPPNGEETQYF.

The genes are TRBV4-1 and TRBJ2-7; the match to TRBD2 covers 11 bases. This CDR3 spans 16 amino acids. The germline CDR1 and CDR2 sequences are MGHRA and YSYEKL. With V trimmed by 4 bases and J by 0 bases, 5 bases remained unmatched. The CDR3 nucleotides are TGCGCCAGCAGCCCAGAGACTAGCGGGGTCTCCTACGAGCAGTACTTC. This codes for CASSPETSGVSYEQYF.

This clonotype appeared a few times. As DNA, the CDR3 is TGTGCCAGCAGCTTATCGGCCCGGGGCAGGACAGATACGCAGTATTTT. Amino acid sequence: CASSLSARGRTDTQYF. V usage is TRBV7-6 and J usage is TRBJ2-3; TRBD1 or TRBD2 may be the D gene (5 bases each). The V end lost 2 bases, the J end lost 3 bases, and 15 bases lay between the germline ends. The CDR3 spans 16 residues. Germline-derived CDR1 and CDR2 are SGHVS and FNYEAQ. Based on the CDR3 plus reference TRBV7-6 and TRBJ2-3, the full variable domain is GAGVSQSPRYKVTKRGQDVALRCDPISGHVSLYWYRQALGQGPEFLTYFNYEAQQDKSGLPNDRFSAERPEGSISTLTIQRTEQRDSAMYRCASSLSARGRTDTQYFGPGTRLTVL.